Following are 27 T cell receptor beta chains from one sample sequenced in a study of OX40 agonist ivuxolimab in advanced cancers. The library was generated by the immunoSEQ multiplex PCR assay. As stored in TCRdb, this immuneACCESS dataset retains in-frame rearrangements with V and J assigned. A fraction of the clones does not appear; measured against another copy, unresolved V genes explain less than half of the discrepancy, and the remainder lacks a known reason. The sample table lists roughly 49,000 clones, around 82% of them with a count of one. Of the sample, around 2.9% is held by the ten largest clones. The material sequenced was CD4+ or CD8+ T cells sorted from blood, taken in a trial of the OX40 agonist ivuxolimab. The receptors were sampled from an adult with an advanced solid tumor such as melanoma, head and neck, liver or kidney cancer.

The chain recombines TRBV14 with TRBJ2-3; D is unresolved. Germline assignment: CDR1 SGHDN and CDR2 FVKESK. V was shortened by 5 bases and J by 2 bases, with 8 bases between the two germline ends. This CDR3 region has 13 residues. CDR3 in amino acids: CASSAWDTDTQYF. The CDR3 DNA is TGTGCCAGCAGCGCGTGGGACACAGATACGCAGTATTTT. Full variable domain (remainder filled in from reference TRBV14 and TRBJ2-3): EAGVTQFPSHSVIEKGQTVTLRCDPISGHDNLYWYRRVMGKEIKFLLHFVKESKQDESGMPNNRFLAERTGGTYSTLKVQPAELEDSGVYFCASSAWDTDTQYFGPGTRLTVL.

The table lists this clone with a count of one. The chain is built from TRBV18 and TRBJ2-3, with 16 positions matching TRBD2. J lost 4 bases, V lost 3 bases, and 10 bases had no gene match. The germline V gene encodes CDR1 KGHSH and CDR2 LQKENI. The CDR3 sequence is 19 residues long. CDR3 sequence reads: CASSPLGTSGGVGADTQYF. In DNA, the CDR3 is TGTGCCAGCTCACCCCTCGGGACTAGCGGGGGGGTCGGAGCAGATACGCAGTATTTT.

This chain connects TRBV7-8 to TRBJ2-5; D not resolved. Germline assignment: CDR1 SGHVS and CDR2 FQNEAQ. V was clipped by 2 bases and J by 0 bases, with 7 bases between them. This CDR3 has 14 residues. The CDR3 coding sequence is TGTGCCAGCAGCTTAATGTCGTACCAAGAGACCCAGTACTTC. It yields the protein CASSLMSYQETQYF.

DNA for the CDR3: TGTGCCAGCAGTTTCCAGACAGGGGGAGGCTACACCTTC. Protein: CASSFQTGGGYTF. V usage is TRBV27 and J usage is TRBJ1-2, with TRBD1 matching 9 bases. The CDR3 is 13 amino acids. In germline, CDR1 is MNHEY, CDR2 SMNVEV (reference sequence). J lost 8 bases, V lost 3 bases, and 4 bases had no gene match.

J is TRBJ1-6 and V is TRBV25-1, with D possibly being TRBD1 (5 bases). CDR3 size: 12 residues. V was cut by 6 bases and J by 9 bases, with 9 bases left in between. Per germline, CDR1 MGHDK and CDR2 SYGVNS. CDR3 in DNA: TGTGCCAGCAGAGACGGGGGTTCACCCCTCCACTTT. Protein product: CASRDGGSPLHF.

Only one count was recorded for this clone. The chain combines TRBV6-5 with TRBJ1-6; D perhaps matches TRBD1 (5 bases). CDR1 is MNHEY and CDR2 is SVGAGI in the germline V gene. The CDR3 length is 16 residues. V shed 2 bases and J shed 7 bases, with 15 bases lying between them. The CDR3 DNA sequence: TGTGCCAGCAGTTACGCTGGGACTCGGGGGAATTCACCCCTCCACTTT. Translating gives CASSYAGTRGNSPLHF.

The CDR3 coding sequence is TGTGCCAGCAGCTTAGTAGGGCAGAACGAGCAGTACTTC. Its protein is CASSLVGQNEQYF. V is TRBV11-3 and J is TRBJ2-7; no firm D call. The CDR3 consists of 13 residues. Germline CDR1 SGHNT, CDR2 YENEEA. The V and J ends lost 1 base and 5 bases respectively, with 9 bases between them.

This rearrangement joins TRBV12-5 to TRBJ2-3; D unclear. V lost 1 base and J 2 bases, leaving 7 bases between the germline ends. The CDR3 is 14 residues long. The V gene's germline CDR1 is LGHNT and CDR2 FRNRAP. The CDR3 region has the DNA TGTGCTAGTGGTTTGGGCCAGCCCACAGATACGCAGTATTTT. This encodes CASGLGQPTDTQYF.

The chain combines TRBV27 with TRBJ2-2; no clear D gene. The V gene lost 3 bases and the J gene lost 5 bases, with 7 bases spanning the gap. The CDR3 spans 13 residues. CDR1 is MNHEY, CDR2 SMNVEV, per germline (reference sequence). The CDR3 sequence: CASSFRWTGELFF. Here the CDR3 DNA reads TGTGCCAGCAGTTTCCGGTGGACCGGGGAGCTGTTTTTT.

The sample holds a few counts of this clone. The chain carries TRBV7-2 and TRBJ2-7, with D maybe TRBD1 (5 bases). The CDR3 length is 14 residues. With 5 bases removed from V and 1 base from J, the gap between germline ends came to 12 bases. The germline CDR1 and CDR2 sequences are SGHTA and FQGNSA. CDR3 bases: TGTGCCAGCAGCCCGTCCTCAGGGTCCTACGAGCAGTACTTC. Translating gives CASSPSSGSYEQYF.

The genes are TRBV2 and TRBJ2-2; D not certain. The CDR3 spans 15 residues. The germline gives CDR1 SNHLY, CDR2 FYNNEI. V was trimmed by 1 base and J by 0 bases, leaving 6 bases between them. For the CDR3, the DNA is TGTGCCAGCAGTGAAGTTCTAGCGAACACCGGGGAGCTGTTTTTT. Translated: CASSEVLANTGELFF.

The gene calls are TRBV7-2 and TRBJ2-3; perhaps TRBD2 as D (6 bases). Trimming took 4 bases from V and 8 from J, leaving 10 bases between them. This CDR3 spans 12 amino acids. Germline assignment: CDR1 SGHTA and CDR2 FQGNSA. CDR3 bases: TGTGCCAGCAGCTACCGACTAGGTACGCAGTATTTT. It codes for CASSYRLGTQYF.

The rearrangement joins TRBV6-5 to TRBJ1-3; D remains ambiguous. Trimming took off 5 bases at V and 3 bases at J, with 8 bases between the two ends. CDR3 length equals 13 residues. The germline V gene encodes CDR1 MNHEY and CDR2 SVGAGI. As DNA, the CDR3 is TGTGCCAGCAGTCAACGCGGTGGAAACACCATATATTTT. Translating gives CASSQRGGNTIYF.

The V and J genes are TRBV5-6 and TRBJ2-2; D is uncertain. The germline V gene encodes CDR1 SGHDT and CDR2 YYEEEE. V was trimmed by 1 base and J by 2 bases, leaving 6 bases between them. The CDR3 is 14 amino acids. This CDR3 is CASSLRHNTGELFF. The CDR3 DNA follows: TGTGCCAGCAGCTTGAGACACAACACCGGGGAGCTGTTTTTT.

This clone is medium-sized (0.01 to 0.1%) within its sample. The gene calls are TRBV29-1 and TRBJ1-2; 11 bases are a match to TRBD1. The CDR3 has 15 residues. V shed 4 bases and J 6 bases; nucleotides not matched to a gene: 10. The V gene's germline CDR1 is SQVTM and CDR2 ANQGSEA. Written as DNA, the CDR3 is TGCAGCGTTGGGACAGGGGGCTCTATACCCGATGGCTACACCTTC. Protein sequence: CSVGTGGSIPDGYTF.

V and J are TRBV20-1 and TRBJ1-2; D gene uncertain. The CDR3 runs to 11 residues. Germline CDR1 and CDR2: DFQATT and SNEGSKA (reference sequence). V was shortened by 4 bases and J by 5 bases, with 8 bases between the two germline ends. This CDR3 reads CSAKDGYGYTF. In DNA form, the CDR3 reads TGCAGTGCTAAAGACGGTTATGGCTACACCTTC.

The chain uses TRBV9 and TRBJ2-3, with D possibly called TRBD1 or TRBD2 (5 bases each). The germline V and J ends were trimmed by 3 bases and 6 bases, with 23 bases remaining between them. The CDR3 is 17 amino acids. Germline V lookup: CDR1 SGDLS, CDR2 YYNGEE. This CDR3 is CASSALLRGDPPDTQYF. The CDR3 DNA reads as TGTGCCAGCAGCGCCCTCCTGCGAGGGGACCCCCCGGATACGCAGTATTTT.

The CDR3 here is CASSPGTSGNNEQFF. CDR3 nucleotides: TGTGCCAGCAGCCCCGGGACTAGCGGAAACAATGAGCAGTTCTTC. The V call is TRBV7-2, the J call TRBJ2-1; 11 nucleotides agree with TRBD2. With 5 bases clipped from V and 5 bases from J, the junction kept 5 bases outside the gene matches. The CDR3 is 15 amino acids. The germline V gene encodes CDR1 SGHTA and CDR2 FQGNSA.

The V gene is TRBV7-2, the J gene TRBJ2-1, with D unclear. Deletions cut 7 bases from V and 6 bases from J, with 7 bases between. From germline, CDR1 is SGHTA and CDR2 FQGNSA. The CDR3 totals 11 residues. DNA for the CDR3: TGTGCCAGCACCGGTTTCAATGAGCAGTTCTTC. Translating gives CASTGFNEQFF.

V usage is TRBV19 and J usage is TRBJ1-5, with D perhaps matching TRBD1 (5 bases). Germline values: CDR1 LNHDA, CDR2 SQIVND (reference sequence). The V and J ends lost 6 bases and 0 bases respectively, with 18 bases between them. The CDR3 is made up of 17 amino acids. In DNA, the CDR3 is TGTGCCAGTAGCCCGCCAGGGTCATGGTATAGCAATCAGCCCCAGCATTTT. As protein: CASSPPGSWYSNQPQHF.

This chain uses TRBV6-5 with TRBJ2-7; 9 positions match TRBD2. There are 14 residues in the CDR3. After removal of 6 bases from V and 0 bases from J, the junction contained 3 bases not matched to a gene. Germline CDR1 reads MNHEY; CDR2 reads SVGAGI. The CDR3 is CASRPGLASYEQYF. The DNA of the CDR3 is TGTGCCAGCAGGCCGGGACTAGCCTCCTACGAGCAGTACTTC.

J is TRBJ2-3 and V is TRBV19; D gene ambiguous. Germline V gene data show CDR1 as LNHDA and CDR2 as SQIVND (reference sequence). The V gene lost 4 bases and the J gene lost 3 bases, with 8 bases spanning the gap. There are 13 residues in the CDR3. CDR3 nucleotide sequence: TGTGCCAGTAGTAGGGGTTGGACAGATACGCAGTATTTT. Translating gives CASSRGWTDTQYF.

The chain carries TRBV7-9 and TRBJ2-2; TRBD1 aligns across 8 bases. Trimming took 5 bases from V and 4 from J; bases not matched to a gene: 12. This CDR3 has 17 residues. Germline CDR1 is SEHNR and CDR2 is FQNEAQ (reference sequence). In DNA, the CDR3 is TGTGCCAGCAGCCCAGGGACGACAGGGGCGGGCACCGGGGAGCTGTTTTTT. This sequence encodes CASSPGTTGAGTGELFF. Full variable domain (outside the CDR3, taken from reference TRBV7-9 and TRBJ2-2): DTGVSQNPRHKITKRGQNVTFRCDPISEHNRLYWYRQTLGQGPEFLTYFQNEAQLEKSRLLSDRFSAERPKGSFSTLEIQRTEQGDSAMYLCASSPGTTGAGTGELFFGEGSRLTVL.

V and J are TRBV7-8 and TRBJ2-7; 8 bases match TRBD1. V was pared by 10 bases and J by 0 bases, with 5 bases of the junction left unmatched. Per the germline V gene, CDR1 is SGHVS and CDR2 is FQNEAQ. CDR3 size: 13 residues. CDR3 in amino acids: CATEDRASYEQYF. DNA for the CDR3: TGTGCCACCGAGGACAGGGCCTCCTACGAGCAGTACTTC.

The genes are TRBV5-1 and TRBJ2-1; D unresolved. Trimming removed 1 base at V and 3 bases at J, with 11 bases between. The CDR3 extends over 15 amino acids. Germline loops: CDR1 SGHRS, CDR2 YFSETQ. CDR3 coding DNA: TGCGCCAGCAGCTTGTTAGAGGTTTTCTACAATGAGCAGTTCTTC. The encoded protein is CASSLLEVFYNEQFF.

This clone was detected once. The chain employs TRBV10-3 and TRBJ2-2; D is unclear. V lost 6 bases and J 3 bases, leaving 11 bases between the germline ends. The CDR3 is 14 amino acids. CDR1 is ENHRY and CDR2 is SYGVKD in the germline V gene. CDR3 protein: CAIRGSSDTGELFF. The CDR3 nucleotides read TGTGCCATCAGGGGCTCGTCGGACACCGGGGAGCTGTTTTTT.

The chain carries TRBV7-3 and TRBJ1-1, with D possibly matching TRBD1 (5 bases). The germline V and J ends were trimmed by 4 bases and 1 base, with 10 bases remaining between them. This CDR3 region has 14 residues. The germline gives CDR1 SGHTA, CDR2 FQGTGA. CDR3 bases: TGTGCCAGCAGCTGGGGGACGGGGAACACTGAAGCTTTCTTT. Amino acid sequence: CASSWGTGNTEAFF.